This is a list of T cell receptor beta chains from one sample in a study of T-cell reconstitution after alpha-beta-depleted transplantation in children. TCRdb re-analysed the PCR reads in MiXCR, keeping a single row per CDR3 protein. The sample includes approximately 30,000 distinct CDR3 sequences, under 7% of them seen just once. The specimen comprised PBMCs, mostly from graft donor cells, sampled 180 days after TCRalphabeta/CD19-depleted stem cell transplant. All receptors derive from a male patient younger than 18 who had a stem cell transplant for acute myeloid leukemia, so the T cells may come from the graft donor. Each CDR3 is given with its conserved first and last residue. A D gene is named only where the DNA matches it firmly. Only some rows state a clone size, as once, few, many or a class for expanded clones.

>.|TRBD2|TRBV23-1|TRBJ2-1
CASSQISGGSYNEQFF
TGCGCCAGCAGTCAGATTAGCGGGGGCTCTTACAATGAGCAGTTCTTC
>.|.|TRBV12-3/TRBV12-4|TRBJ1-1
CASSPGEWDTEAFF
TGTGCCAGCAGTCCCGGGGAGTGGGACACTGAAGCTTTCTTT
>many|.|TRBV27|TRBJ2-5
CASSLTKSQETQYF
TGTGCCAGCAGTTTAACTAAATCCCAAGAGACCCAGTACTTC
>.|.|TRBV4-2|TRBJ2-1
CASSPGGNEQFF
TGTGCCAGCAGCCCTGGGGGAAATGAGCAGTTCTTC
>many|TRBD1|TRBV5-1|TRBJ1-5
CASSPGSGTGLSYSNQPQHF
TGCGCCAGCAGCCCCGGGTCCGGGACAGGGCTCTCCTATAGCAATCAGCCCCAGCATTTT
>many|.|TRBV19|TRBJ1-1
CATGYIAGGSEAFF
TGTGCCACTGGGTATATCGCGGGGGGCTCTGAAGCTTTCTTT
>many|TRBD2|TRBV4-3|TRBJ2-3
CASSQAPSGLAPTDTQYF
TGCGCCAGCAGCCAAGCTCCCTCGGGACTAGCACCCACAGATACGCAGTATTTT
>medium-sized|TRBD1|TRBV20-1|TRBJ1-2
CSARDSRQGNYGYTF
TGCAGTGCTAGAGATTCGCGACAGGGGAACTATGGCTACACCTTC
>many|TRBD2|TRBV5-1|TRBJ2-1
CASSNGLAGRVEQFF
TGCGCCAGCAGCAATGGACTAGCGGGGAGGGTTGAGCAGTTCTTC
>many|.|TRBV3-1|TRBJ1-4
CASSPAQGETNEKLFF
TGTGCCAGCAGCCCCGCACAGGGAGAAACTAATGAAAAACTGTTTTTT
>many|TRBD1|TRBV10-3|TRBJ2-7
CAIRQGAYEQYF
TGTGCCATCCGGCAGGGGGCATACGAGCAGTACTTC
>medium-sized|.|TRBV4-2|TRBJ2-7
CASSHPGLNPLEQYF
TGTGCCAGCAGCCATCCGGGACTTAACCCGTTGGAGCAGTACTTC
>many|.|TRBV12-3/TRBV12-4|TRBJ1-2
CASRQGYYGYTF
TGTGCCAGCAGACAAGGTTACTATGGCTACACCTTC
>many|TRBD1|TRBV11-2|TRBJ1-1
CASSGQGKTEAFF
TGTGCCAGCAGCGGACAGGGTAAGACTGAAGCTTTCTTT
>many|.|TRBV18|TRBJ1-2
CASSPEGGGNYGYTF
TGTGCCAGCTCACCTGAGGGCGGCGGAAATTATGGCTACACCTTC
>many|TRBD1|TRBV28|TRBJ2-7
CASSATGGRGYEQYF
TGTGCCAGCAGTGCGACAGGGGGAAGAGGATACGAGCAGTACTTC
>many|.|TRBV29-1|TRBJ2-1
CSVWENEQFF
TGCAGCGTTTGGGAGAATGAGCAGTTCTTC
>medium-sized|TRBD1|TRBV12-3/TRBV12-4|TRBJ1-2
CASSLGQGYGYTF
TGTGCCAGCAGTCTGGGACAGGGCTATGGCTACACCTTC
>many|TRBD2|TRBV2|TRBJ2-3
CASNRSREIADTQYF
TGTGCCAGCAATCGCTCGCGGGAGATAGCGGATACGCAGTATTTT
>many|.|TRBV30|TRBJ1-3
CAWSGLAGGNTIYF
TGTGCCTGGAGTGGACTGGCAGGCGGAAACACCATATATTTT
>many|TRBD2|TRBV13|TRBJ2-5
CASSPGTSGRETQYF
TGTGCCAGCAGCCCGGGGACTAGCGGGAGAGAGACCCAGTACTTC
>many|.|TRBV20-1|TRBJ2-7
CSVPPTGIYEQYF
TGCAGTGTCCCCCCTACAGGGATCTACGAGCAGTACTTC
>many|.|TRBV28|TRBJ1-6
CASRPTERVNSPLHF
TGTGCCAGCAGGCCAACAGAGAGAGTAAATTCACCCCTCCACTTT
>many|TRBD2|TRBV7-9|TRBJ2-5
CASSPMGASGRLETQYF
TGTGCCAGCAGCCCCATGGGAGCTAGCGGGAGGCTAGAGACCCAGTACTTC
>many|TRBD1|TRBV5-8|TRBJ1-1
CASSLAGGQGNTEAFF
TGTGCCAGCAGCTTGGCGGGGGGACAGGGGAACACTGAAGCTTTCTTT
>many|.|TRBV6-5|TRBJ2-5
CASSFWQQETQYF
TGTGCCAGCAGTTTCTGGCAGCAAGAGACCCAGTACTTC
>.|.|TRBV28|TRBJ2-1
CASSPGLRCYNEQFF
TGTGCCAGCAGCCCCGGGTTGCGCTGCTACAATGAGCAGTTCTTC
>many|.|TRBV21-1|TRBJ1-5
CASSPRDRGKGNQPQHF
TGTGCCAGCAGCCCCCGGGACAGGGGAAAAGGCAATCAGCCCCAGCATTTT
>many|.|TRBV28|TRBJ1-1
CASLLYTEAFF
TGTGCCAGCCTTTTATACACTGAAGCTTTCTTT
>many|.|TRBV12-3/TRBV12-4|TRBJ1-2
CASSPGPPYGYTF
TGTGCCAGCAGTCCGGGACCTCCTTATGGCTACACCTTC
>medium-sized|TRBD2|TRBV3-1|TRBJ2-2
CASSLTGGYTGELFF
TGTGCCAGCAGCCTGACGGGAGGCTACACCGGGGAGCTGTTTTTT
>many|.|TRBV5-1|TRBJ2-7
CASSLAGTDPYEQYF
TGCGCCAGCAGCTTGGCCGGGACTGATCCCTACGAGCAGTACTTC
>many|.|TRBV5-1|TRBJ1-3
CASSLGVLQGVSGNTIYF
TGCGCCAGCAGCTTGGGGGTGCTCCAGGGCGTCTCTGGAAACACCATATATTTT
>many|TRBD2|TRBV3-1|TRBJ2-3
CASSQEGSPTSPSTDTQYF
TGTGCCAGCAGCCAAGAGGGGTCTCCGACTAGCCCCAGCACAGATACGCAGTATTTT
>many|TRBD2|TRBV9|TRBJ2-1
CASSGGASGASYNEQFF
TGTGCCAGCAGCGGGGGGGCTAGCGGGGCCTCCTACAATGAGCAGTTCTTC
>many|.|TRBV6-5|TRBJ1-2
CASTPPGGYGYTF
TGTGCCAGCACCCCCCCCGGGGGTTACGGCTACACCTTC
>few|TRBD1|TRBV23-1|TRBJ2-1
CASSQPRQGIDDEQFF
TGCGCCAGCAGTCAACCCCGACAGGGTATAGACGATGAGCAGTTCTTC
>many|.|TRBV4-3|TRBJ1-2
CASSQGLNYGYTF
TGCGCCAGCAGCCAAGGCCTTAACTATGGCTACACCTTC
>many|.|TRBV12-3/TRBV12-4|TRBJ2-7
CASSLRPNSYEQYF
TGTGCCAGCAGTTTACGGCCGAACTCCTACGAGCAGTACTTC
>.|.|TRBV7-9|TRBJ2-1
CASSLGERGSYNDQFF
TGTGCCAGCAGCTTGGGGGAAAGGGGCTCCTACAATGACCAGTTCTTC
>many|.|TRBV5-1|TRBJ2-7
CASSLESFWDYEQYF
TGCGCCAGCAGCTTGGAATCCTTTTGGGACTACGAGCAGTACTTC
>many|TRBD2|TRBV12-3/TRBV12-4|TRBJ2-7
CASSLGLAGSSYEQYF
TGTGCCAGCAGTTTAGGTCTAGCGGGGAGCTCCTACGAGCAGTACTTC
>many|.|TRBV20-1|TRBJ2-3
CSASARRAGTDTQYF
TGCAGTGCTAGTGCACGCCGGGCTGGCACAGATACGCAGTATTTT
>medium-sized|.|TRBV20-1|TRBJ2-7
CSALRGAVYEQYF
TGCAGTGCCCTCCGGGGGGCGGTCTACGAGCAGTACTTC
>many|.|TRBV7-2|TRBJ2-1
CASTGRSYNEQFF
TGTGCCAGCACAGGGAGATCCTACAATGAGCAGTTCTTC
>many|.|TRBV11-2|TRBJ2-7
CASSFAAGTYSYEQYF
TGTGCCAGCAGCTTCGCGGCGGGAACCTACTCCTACGAGCAGTACTTC
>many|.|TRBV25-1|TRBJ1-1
CASSESRRTKAFF
TGTGCCAGCAGTGAATCGAGGAGAACTAAAGCTTTCTTT
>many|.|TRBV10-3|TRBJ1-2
CAIMGTLEEGYTF
TGTGCCATCATGGGGACTCTTGAGGAGGGCTACACCTTC
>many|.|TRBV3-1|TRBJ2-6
CASAPTDGGANVLTF
TGTGCCAGCGCCCCCACAGACGGTGGGGCCAACGTCCTGACTTTC
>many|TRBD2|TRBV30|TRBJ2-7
CAWGGGIAGAYEQYF
TGTGCCTGGGGAGGCGGGATAGCGGGGGCCTACGAGCAGTACTTC
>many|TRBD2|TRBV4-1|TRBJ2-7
CASSPLGLAGGDTYEQYF
TGCGCCAGCAGCCCCCTCGGACTAGCGGGAGGAGATACTTACGAGCAGTACTTC